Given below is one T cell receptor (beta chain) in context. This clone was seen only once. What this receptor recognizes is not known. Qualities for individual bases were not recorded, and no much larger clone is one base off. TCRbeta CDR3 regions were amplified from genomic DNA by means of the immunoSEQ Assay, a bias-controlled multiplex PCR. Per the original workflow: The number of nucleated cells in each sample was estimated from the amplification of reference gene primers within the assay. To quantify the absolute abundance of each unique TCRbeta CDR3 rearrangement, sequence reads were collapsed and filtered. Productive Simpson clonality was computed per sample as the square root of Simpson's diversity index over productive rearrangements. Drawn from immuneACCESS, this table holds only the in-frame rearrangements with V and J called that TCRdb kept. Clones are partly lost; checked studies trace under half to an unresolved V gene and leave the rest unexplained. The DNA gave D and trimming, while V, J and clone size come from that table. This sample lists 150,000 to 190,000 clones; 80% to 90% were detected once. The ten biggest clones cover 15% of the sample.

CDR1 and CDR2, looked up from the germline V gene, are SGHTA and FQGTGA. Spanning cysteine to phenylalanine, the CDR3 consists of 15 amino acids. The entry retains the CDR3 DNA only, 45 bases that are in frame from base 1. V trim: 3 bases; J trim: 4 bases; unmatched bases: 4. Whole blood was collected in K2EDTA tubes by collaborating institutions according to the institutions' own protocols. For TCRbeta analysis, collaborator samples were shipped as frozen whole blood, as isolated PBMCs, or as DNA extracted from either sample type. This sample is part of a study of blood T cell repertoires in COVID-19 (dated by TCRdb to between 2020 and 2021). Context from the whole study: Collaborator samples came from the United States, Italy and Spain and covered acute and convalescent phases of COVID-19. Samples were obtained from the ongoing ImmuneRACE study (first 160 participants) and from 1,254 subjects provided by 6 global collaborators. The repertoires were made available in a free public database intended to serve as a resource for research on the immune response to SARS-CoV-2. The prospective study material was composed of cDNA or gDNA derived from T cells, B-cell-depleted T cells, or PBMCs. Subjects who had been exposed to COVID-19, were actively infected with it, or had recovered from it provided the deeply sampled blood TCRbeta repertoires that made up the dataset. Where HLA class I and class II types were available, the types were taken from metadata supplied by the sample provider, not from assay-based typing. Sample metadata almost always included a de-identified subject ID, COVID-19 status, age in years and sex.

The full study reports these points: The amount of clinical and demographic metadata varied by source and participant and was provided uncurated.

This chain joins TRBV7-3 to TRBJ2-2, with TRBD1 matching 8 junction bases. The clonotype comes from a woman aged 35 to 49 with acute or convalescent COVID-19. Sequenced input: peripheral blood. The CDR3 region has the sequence CASSFRQGSTGELFF. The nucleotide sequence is TGTGCCAGCAGCTTTCGACAGGGGTCCACCGGGGAGCTGTTTTTT.